Following are 13 T cell receptor beta chains from one sample sequenced in a study of T cell responses to AZD1222 COVID-19 vaccine. Measured with immunoSEQ multiplex PCR; TCRdb has only the in-frame clones, and not every one. This sample yields about 130,000 clones, of which about 89% are seen a single time; 4% to 5% belongs to the top ten. The sample in question was peripheral blood, obtained on day 0 of AZD1222 vaccination. Source of these receptors: an adult in good health.

This chain connects TRBV30 to TRBJ2-4; D call uncertain. With 1 base removed from V and 11 bases from J, the gap between germline ends came to 12 bases. The CDR3 loop spans 12 amino acids. The germline CDR1 and CDR2 sequences are GTSNPN and SVGIG (reference sequence). The CDR3 nucleotides are TGTGCCTGGAGTGCGAGCTCCCCAGTTCAGTACTTC. Translation: CAWSASSPVQYF.

This chain joins TRBV6-5 and TRBJ2-7, with 7 nucleotides matching TRBD2. Germline assignment: CDR1 MNHEY and CDR2 SVGAGI. V lost 6 bases to trimming and J lost 0 bases; unmatched junction nucleotides: 8. The CDR3 totals 15 residues. DNA of the CDR3: TGTGCCAGCAGACCCCCCTCTAGCGGCTCCTACGAGCAGTACTTC. It yields the protein CASRPPSSGSYEQYF.

This chain joins TRBV18 and TRBJ2-2; TRBD1 agrees at 9 bases. CDR3 length: 14 amino acids. V dropped 10 bases and J dropped 1; count of bases not matched to a gene: 4. CDR1 KGHSH and CDR2 LQKENI come from the germline V gene. The DNA of the CDR3 is TGTGCCACCGCGGGACAGGGGAACACCGGGGAGCTGTTTTTT. This sequence encodes CATAGQGNTGELFF.

This clone was seen only once. V gene TRBV3-1 (or the pseudogene TRBV3-2) combines with J gene TRBJ2-5, with a tentative D call TRBD2 (5 bases). Germline values: CDR1 LGHDT, CDR2 YNNKEL (reference sequence). V lost 3 bases, J lost 9 bases, and 11 bases lay in between. The CDR3 covers 12 residues. CDR3 nucleotides: TGTGCCAGCAGCCAGGGCGGGCGGGCCCAGTACTTC. Amino acids: CASSQGGRAQYF.

This clone was seen more than once but under ten times. V is TRBV28 and J is TRBJ1-5; D might be TRBD1 (5 bases). The CDR3 length is 16 residues. V dropped 1 base and J dropped 4 bases, with 14 bases sitting between them. The germline V gene encodes CDR1 MDHEN and CDR2 SYDVKM. CDR3: CASSLLGLGDNQPQHF. CDR3 sequence (DNA): TGTGCCAGCAGTTTATTAGGTTTGGGGGATAATCAGCCCCAGCATTTT.

A few counts support this clone. The chain combines TRBV28 with TRBJ1-2; no firm D call. Germline V gene data show CDR1 as MDHEN and CDR2 as SYDVKM. The germline V and J ends were trimmed by 6 bases and 6 bases, with 14 bases remaining between them. This CDR3 has 13 residues. The CDR3 nucleotides are TGTGCCAGCAGCGTTTATACGGGGAATGGCTACACCTTC. Amino acids: CASSVYTGNGYTF.

The rearrangement uses TRBV6-5 and TRBJ1-1; TRBD1 is a possible D gene (6 bases). The V end was cut by 8 bases, the J end by 4 bases, with 20 bases between. Germline CDR1 MNHEY, CDR2 SVGAGI. The CDR3 runs to 15 residues. In DNA form, the CDR3 reads TGTGCCAGCTATCGGGCAGCAGGGGTTCGCACTGAAGCTTTCTTT. It codes for CASYRAAGVRTEAFF.

This rearrangement joins TRBV11-3 to TRBJ2-1; 15 bases are a match to TRBD2. The germline V gene encodes CDR1 SGHNT and CDR2 YENEEA. CDR3 size: 15 residues. V shed 5 bases and J 7 bases; nucleotides not matched to a gene: 3. CDR3 nucleotide sequence: TGTGCCAGCAGCACAGGGACTAGCGGGGGGAATGAGCAGTTCTTC. This codes for CASSTGTSGGNEQFF.

The chain is built from TRBV7-2 and TRBJ1-6; weak D call: TRBD1 (5 bases). Germline CDR1 reads SGHTA; CDR2 reads FQGNSA. There are 14 residues in the CDR3. Trimming pared 5 bases from V and 4 bases from J, leaving 9 bases between. CDR3 in amino acids: CASSQQVYNSPLHF. The CDR3 DNA is TGTGCCAGCAGCCAACAGGTGTATAATTCACCCCTCCACTTT.

This clone was detected only once. J is TRBJ2-1 and V is TRBV2, with no clear D. The CDR3 consists of 15 residues. V was pared by 8 bases and J by 0 bases, with 14 bases between. CDR1 is SNHLY and CDR2 is FYNNEI in the germline V gene. CDR3 DNA sequence: TGTGCCAGCCCAAAGACATCTAGCTCCTACAATGAGCAGTTCTTC. Translated, it gives CASPKTSSSYNEQFF.

In its sample, this clone was seen a few times. The rearrangement joins TRBV7-9 to TRBJ2-7; 7 bases match TRBD2. Unmatched junction bases numbered 11, after V lost 4 bases and J lost 5 bases. Germline CDR1 is SEHNR and CDR2 is FQNEAQ (reference sequence). The CDR3 runs to 15 residues. The CDR3 sequence is CASSSPTSGVHEQYF. Here the CDR3 DNA reads TGTGCCAGCAGCTCCCCCACGAGCGGGGTCCACGAGCAGTACTTC.

The chain combines TRBV7-2 with TRBJ2-4; D perhaps matches TRBD1 (5 bases). V lost 4 bases, J lost 9 bases, and 13 bases lay in between. The CDR3 contains 13 residues. Germline V CDR1 and CDR2: SGHTA, FQGNSA. The CDR3 loop is CASSSELRGIQYF. The CDR3 DNA is TGTGCCAGCAGCTCCGAACTAAGGGGCATTCAGTACTTC. The complete variable domain, with remaining parts taken from reference TRBV7-2 and TRBJ2-4, reads GAGVSQSPSNKVTEKGKDVELRCDPISGHTALYWYRQSLGQGLEFLIYFQGNSAPDKSGLPSDRFSAERTGGSVSTLTIQRTQQEDSAVYLCASSSELRGIQYFGAGTRLSVL.

This chain links TRBV5-4 with TRBJ2-2, with TRBD1 identical over 10 bases. The CDR3 runs 17 residues. The V gene's germline CDR1 is SGHNT and CDR2 YYREEE (reference sequence). The V gene end was trimmed by 4 bases and the J gene end by 0 bases; junction bases not matched to a gene: 6. The CDR3 region is CASSPAGTGANTGELFF. The CDR3 DNA is TGTGCCAGCAGCCCCGCCGGGACAGGGGCGAACACCGGGGAGCTGTTTTTT.